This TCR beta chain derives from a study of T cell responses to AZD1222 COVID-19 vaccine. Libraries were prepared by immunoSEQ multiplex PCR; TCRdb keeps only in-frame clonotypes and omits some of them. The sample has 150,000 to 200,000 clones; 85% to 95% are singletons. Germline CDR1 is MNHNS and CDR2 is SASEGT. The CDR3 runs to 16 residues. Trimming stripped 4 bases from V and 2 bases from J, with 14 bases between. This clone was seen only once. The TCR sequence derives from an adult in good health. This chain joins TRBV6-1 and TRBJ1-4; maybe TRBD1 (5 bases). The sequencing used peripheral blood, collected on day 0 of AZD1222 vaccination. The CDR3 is CASSVSRGATNEKLFF. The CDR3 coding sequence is TGTGCCAGCAGTGTTTCCAGAGGGGCTACTAATGAAAAACTGTTTTTT.